This record concerns one T cell receptor beta chain sequence. What it recognizes is unknown. This sample is drawn from a study of cytomegalovirus exposure and HLA in healthy donors. Study summary: Clustering assigned approximately 79% of the 350 to 400 genotyped donors to the Caucasian-associated ancestry cluster.

Study conclusions and caveats: A later analysis reported that several of the most significant clusters appeared to be linked to common viral pathogens, among them Epstein-Barr virus. Rare sequences made up most TCRs, while some public TCRs were found in many donors. When analyzed later, a missense DCLRE1C variant was found to be linked to TCR beta V- and J-gene trimming.

Trimming took off 8 bases at V and 0 bases at J, with 20 bases between the two ends. This CDR3 spans 17 amino acids. The germline V gene encodes CDR1 MDHEN and CDR2 SYDVKM. Amplification used 60 Vbeta primers and 13 Jbeta primers. Sequencing used immunoSEQ multiplex PCR; TCRdb keeps in-frame clones, though not all of them. Among approximately 110,000 clones listed, 15% to 19% were seen once. Sequencing was performed on PBMCs. The V and J genes are TRBV28 and TRBJ1-5; a possible D gene is TRBD1 (5 bases). The source of this sequence is a woman aged 18-29 years in good health and CMV-seronegative. The CDR3 sequence: CASSLLTGKRSNQPQHF. DNA of the CDR3: TGTGCCAGCTCCTTGCTAACAGGCAAACGTAGCAATCAGCCCCAGCATTTT.